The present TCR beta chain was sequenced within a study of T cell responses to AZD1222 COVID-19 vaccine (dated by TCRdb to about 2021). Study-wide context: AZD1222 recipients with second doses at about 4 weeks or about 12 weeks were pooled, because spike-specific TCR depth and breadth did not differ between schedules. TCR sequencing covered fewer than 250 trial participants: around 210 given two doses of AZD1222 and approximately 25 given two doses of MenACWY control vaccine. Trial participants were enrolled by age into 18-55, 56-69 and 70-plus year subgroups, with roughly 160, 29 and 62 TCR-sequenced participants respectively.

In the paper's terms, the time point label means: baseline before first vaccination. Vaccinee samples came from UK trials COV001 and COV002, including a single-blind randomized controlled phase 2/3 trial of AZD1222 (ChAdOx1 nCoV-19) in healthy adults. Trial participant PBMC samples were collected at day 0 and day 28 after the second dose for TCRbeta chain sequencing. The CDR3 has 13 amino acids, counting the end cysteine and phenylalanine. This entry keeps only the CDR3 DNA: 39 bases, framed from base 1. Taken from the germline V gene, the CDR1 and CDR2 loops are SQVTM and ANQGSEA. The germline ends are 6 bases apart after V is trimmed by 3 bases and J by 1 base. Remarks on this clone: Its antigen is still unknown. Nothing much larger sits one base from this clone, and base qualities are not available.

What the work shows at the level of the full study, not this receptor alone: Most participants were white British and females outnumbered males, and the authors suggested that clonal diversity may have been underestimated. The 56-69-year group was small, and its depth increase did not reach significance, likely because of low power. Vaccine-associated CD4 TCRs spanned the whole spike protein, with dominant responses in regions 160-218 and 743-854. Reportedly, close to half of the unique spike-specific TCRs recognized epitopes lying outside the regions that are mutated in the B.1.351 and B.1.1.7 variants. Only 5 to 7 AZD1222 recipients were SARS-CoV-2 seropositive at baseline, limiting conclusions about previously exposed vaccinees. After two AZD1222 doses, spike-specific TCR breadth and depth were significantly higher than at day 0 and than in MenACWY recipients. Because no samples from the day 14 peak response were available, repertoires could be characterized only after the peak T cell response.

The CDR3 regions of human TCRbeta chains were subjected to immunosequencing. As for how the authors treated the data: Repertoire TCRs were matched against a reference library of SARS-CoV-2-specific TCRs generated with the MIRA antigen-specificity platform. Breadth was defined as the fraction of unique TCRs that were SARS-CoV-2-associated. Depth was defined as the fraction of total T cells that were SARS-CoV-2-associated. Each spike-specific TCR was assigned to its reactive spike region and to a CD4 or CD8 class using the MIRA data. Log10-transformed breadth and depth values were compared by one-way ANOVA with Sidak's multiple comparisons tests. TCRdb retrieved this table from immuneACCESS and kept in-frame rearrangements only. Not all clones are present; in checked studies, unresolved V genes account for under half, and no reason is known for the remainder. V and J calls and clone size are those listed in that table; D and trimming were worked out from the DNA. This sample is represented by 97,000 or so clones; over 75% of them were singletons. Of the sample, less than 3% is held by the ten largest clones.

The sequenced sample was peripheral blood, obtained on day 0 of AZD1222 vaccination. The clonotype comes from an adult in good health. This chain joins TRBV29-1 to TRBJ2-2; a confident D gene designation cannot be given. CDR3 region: CSVDLGNTGELFF. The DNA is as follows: TGCAGCGTTGACTTAGGGAACACCGGGGAGCTGTTTTTT.